The 29 T cell receptor beta chains reported below all come from one sample, sequenced in a study of CD8+CD57+ T cells in acquired aplastic anemia. Profiles of TCR beta VDJ and CDR3 were generated from a genomic DNA template. TCRdb reanalysed the reads using MiXCR and keeps one entry per CDR3 protein. This table holds around 250,000 distinct CDR3 sequences, 82% found once. All patients picked for sequencing had shown, by flow cytometry, an expansion of CD8+CD57+ cells. The source material was sorted CD4+, CD8+, or CD8+CD57+ T cells (not recorded which) from PBMCs. The origin of the receptors is a human donor with aplastic anemia.

As concerns this clonotype: An end of the junction differs from the germline gene, which may be a read error. CDR3 in amino acids: CASSLGGLPDAQYF. As DNA, the CDR3 is TGTGCCAGCAGCTTAGGGGGACTTCCCGACGCGCAGTATTTC. The chain recombines TRBV7-8 with TRBJ2-7; D might be TRBD2 (6 bases). Germline V gives CDR1 SGHVS, CDR2 FQNEAQ. The CDR3 extends over 14 amino acids. The full variable domain, completed using reference TRBV7-8 and TRBJ2-7, is GAGVSQSPRYKVAKRGQDVALRCDPISGHVSLFWYQQALGQGPEFLTYFQNEAQLDKSGLPSDRFFAERPEGSVSTLKIQRTQQEDSAVYLCASSLGGLPDAQYFGPGTRLTVT.

With respect to this clonotype: This CDR3 fails to terminate in the conserved phenylalanine or tryptophan, so it likely reflects a read error. No DNA is shown, since the ends of the CDR3 on it are uncertain; the CDR3 is the one TCRdb lists. The chain couples TRBV9 to TRBJ2-1; the D segment call TRBD2 is taken from the table without a DNA check. Germline V CDR1 and CDR2: SGDLS, YYNGEE. The CDR3 has 12 residues if both end residues are counted. The CDR3 protein is CASSPPGGAESQ.

This clonotype was seen ten or more times. The V gene is TRBV7-8, the J gene TRBJ1-1, with no clear D. Germline V gives CDR1 SGHVS, CDR2 FQNEAQ. The length of the CDR3 is 15 residues. V lost 0 bases to trimming and J lost 11 bases, with 19 bases between them. CDR3 sequence (DNA): TGTGCCAGCAGCTTAGCGGGAGGAGGCGATACGCAGGCTTTCTTT. It is translated as CASSLAGGGDTQAFF.

A word on this clonotype: No conserved phenylalanine or tryptophan is present at the end of the CDR3, so a read error is the likely explanation. No DNA is shown, since the ends of the CDR3 on it are uncertain; the CDR3 is the one TCRdb lists. The chain couples TRBV7-9 to TRBJ2-3. The CDR3 length equals 13 residues, ends included. CDR1 is SEHNR, CDR2 FQNEAQ, per germline (reference sequence). CDR3 loop: CASSPTEKLSTDT.

This chain links TRBV7-4 with TRBJ1-1; D ambiguous. The CDR3 is made up of 15 amino acids. CDR1 SGHVT and CDR2 SQSDAQ come from the germline V gene. The V end was cut by 5 bases, the J end by 14 bases, with 27 bases between. As DNA, the CDR3 is TGTGCCAGCAGCCATCCCTATAGCCACACTCTGGGAATGTTCTTT. Its translation is CASSHPYSHTLGMFF.

This rearrangement joins TRBV7-9 to TRBJ1-2; TRBD1 agrees at 9 bases. V lost 2 bases, J lost 14 bases, and 15 bases stayed unmatched. CDR1 and CDR2 from the germline V gene are SEHNR and FQNEAQ (reference sequence). The CDR3 runs 15 residues. CDR3 coding DNA: TGTGCCAGCAGCTTAACTCGGACAGGGGACTCTGGAGCTACCTTC. Translation: CASSLTRTGDSGATF.

This clonotype was seen only a few times. This chain connects TRBV10-3 to TRBJ2-1; D unclear. Germline V lookup: CDR1 ENHRY, CDR2 SYGVKD. This CDR3 spans 14 amino acids. V gave up 2 bases and J gave up 2 bases, with 7 bases separating them. CDR3 protein: CAISEEETYNEQFF. CDR3 DNA: TGTGCCATCAGTGAGGAGGAAACCTACAATGAGCAGTTCTTC.

V usage is TRBV7-9 and J usage is TRBJ1-1; D not certain. CDR1 and CDR2 from the germline V gene are SEHNR and FQNEAQ (reference sequence). The CDR3 runs to 15 residues. Trimming removed 1 base at V and 14 bases at J, with 23 bases between. CDR3 residues: CASSLVLGEHTVGFF. The CDR3 DNA sequence: TGTGCCAGCAGCTTAGTACTCGGGGAGCACACTGTAGGATTCTTT.

V is TRBV20-1 and J is TRBJ2-7; 7 nucleotides align to TRBD1. Trimming removed 6 bases from V and 0 bases from J; junction bases left unmatched: 8. Germline-derived CDR1 and CDR2 are DFQATT and SNEGSKA (reference sequence). CDR3 length equals 14 residues. DNA of the CDR3: TGCAGTGCGCAACAGGGGTATAGCTCCTACGAGCAGTACTTC. Its protein is CSAQQGYSSYEQYF.

This clonotype appeared a single time. The rearrangement links TRBV7-8 to TRBJ1-6; the D is unclear. V was trimmed by 6 bases and J by 18 bases, leaving 27 bases between them. The CDR3 runs 15 residues. The germline CDR1 and CDR2 sequences are SGHVS and FQNEAQ. CDR3 loop: CASSVVVTSSSSGHF. The CDR3 DNA is TGTGCCAGCAGTGTAGTGGTTACGAGCAGTTCGTCGGGCCACTTT.

The rearrangement joins TRBV5-5 to TRBJ2-7; D is ambiguous. CDR1 SGHKS and CDR2 YYEKEE come from the germline V gene (reference sequence). Trimming took 2 bases from V and 0 from J, leaving 15 bases between them. This CDR3 region has 16 residues. The CDR3 here is CASSLSGAPSSYEQYF. DNA of the CDR3: TGTGCCAGCAGCTTATCCGGAGCGCCAAGCTCCTACGAGCAGTACTTC.

This clonotype was seen a handful of times. The junction shows a germline mismatch at one end, possibly a read error. The CDR3 spells CASGVGGTATPYF. The CDR3 bases are TGTGCCAGCGGGGTCGGGGGCACTGCTACGCCGTATTTT. V is TRBV7-8 and J is TRBJ2-3; perhaps D is TRBD1 or TRBD2 (6 bases each). Germline CDR1 is SGHVS and CDR2 is FQNEAQ. The CDR3 sequence is 13 residues long. Full variable domain (rest looked up from reference TRBV7-8 and TRBJ2-3): GAGVSQSPRYKVAKRGQDVALRCDPISGHVSLFWYQQALGQGPEFLTYFQNEAQLDKSGLPSDRFFAERPEGSVSTLKIQRTQQEDSAVYLCASGVGGTATPYFGPGTRLTVL.

Remarks on this clonotype: A clone one base away is much larger, so this may be a read error. The CDR3 carries no conserved terminal phenylalanine or tryptophan, so it likely arises from a read error. V usage is TRBV15 and J usage is TRBJ2-3, with D unresolved. This CDR3 spans 16 amino acids. Germline V gene data show CDR1 as LNHNV and CDR2 as YYDKDF (reference sequence). Trimming shortened V by 0 bases and J by 1 base, and 11 bases separated the two germline ends. The CDR3 here is CATSREPGMGTDTQYS. In DNA form, the CDR3 reads TGTGCCACCAGCAGAGAGCCCGGTATGGGCACAGATACGCAGTATTCT.

Note on this clonotype: Germline is not matched at one junction end, which may reflect a read error. The chain couples TRBV11-1 to TRBJ1-5; the D is unclear. The germline V gene encodes CDR1 SGHAT and CDR2 FQDESV (reference sequence). This CDR3 comprises 13 residues. CDR3 region: CASSQEESQPQHF. Here the CDR3 DNA reads TGCGCCAGCAGCCAAGAAGAGAGTCAGCCCCAGCATTTT.

Only a few counts were recorded for this clonotype. The CDR3 sequence: CSVGLDEQFF. CDR3 sequence (DNA): TGCAGCGTTGGTCTCGATGAGCAGTTCTTC. This chain uses TRBV29-1 with TRBJ2-1; D unresolved. The CDR3 is 10 residues long. CDR1 and CDR2 from the germline V gene are SQVTM and ANQGSEA. Deletions cut 4 bases from V and 8 bases from J, with 6 bases between.

Only one count was recorded for this clonotype. This chain uses TRBV7-9 with TRBJ2-1; D possibly matches TRBD1 or TRBD2 (5 bases each). This CDR3 comprises 16 residues. Germline V gives CDR1 SEHNR, CDR2 FQNEAQ (reference sequence). V was trimmed by 4 bases and J by 13 bases, leaving 26 bases between them. As DNA, the CDR3 is TGTGCCAGCAGCTCCAAAGGGACCTACGAGCAGTATGTCCAGTTCTTC. Its protein product is CASSSKGTYEQYVQFF.

This clonotype occurred once. This chain joins TRBV10-3 and TRBJ2-1; 10 nucleotides match TRBD2. The V segment lost 10 bases and the J segment 0 bases; nucleotides outside the gene matches: 18. The CDR3 runs 19 residues. In germline, CDR1 is ENHRY, CDR2 SYGVKD. The CDR3 loop reads CATRSVSGGKGGSYNEQFF. The DNA for the CDR3 is TGTGCCACGCGATCGGTTAGCGGGGGGAAAGGCGGCTCCTACAATGAGCAGTTCTTC.

Concerning this clonotype itself: At one boundary the junction diverges from the germline segment, which might be a read error. The V call is TRBV11-3, the J call TRBJ2-5, with no clear D. Germline assignment: CDR1 SGHNT and CDR2 YENEEA. The CDR3 contains 14 residues. The DNA of the CDR3 is TGTGCCGGCAGCTTAGATCTAACAAAAGAGACCCAGTACTTC. Translation gives CAGSLDLTKETQYF.

Details on this clonotype: This CDR3 is missing its conserved last phenylalanine or tryptophan, likely due to a read error. No DNA is shown, since the ends of the CDR3 on it are uncertain; the CDR3 is the one TCRdb lists. The chain joins TRBV9 to TRBJ2-3; TRBD1, the D gene given by the table, was not confirmed from the DNA. The CDR3 spans 13 amino acids, including both terminal residues. Germline V lookup: CDR1 SGDLS, CDR2 YYNGEE. This CDR3 is CASSGGGRHGGNI.

The V gene is TRBV2, the J gene TRBJ2-3; possibly TRBD2 for D (7 bases). Germline loops: CDR1 SNHLY, CDR2 FYNNEI. V lost 6 bases, J lost 12 bases, and 19 bases lay in between. CDR3 length equals 13 residues. CDR3 region: CASRGGGGANQYF. Written as DNA, the CDR3 is TGTGCCAGCAGGGGGGGGGGCGGAGCGAACCAGTATTTT.

This clonotype was seen only once. The CDR3 region is CATSGVGVAYTEAFF. The CDR3 DNA sequence: TGTGCCACCAGCGGGGTGGGGGTAGCGTACACTGAAGCTTTCTTT. This sequence joins TRBV15 and TRBJ1-1; D is perhaps TRBD1 (5 bases). Trimming cost V 5 bases and J 3 bases, with 16 bases left between them. Germline-derived CDR1 and CDR2 are LNHNV and YYDKDF (reference sequence). The CDR3 extends over 15 amino acids.

This rearrangement joins TRBV7-9 to TRBJ1-2; D possibly corresponds to TRBD1 (6 bases). CDR3 size: 15 residues. Germline lookup yields CDR1 SEHNR and CDR2 FQNEAQ (reference sequence). Deletions cut 2 bases from V and 12 bases from J, with 22 bases between. CDR3 sequence: CASSLTGSDGSNDTF. CDR3 DNA: TGTGCCAGCAGCTTAACAGGGAGCGACGGCTCCAACGACACCTTC. Full variable domain (remainder filled in from reference TRBV7-9 and TRBJ1-2): DTGVSQNPRHKITKRGQNVTFRCDPISEHNRLYWYRQTLGQGPEFLTYFQNEAQLEKSRLLSDRFSAERPKGSFSTLEIQRTEQGDSAMYLCASSLTGSDGSNDTFGSGTRLTVV.

A single count supports this clonotype. This may be a read error, as it is one base from a much larger clone. Because the CDR3's place on the DNA is in doubt, the DNA is left out and the CDR3 is given as listed by TCRdb. J is TRBJ2-7 and V is TRBV9. Ends included, the CDR3 has 18 residues. Germline values: CDR1 SGDLS, CDR2 YYNGEE. CDR3 region: CASSVGSDTQYFAYEQYF.

The chain carries TRBV9 and TRBJ2-3; D is perhaps TRBD2 (5 bases). The germline CDR1 and CDR2 sequences are SGDLS and YYNGEE. The CDR3 is made up of 14 amino acids. V was trimmed by 5 bases and J by 15 bases, leaving 25 bases between them. The CDR3, as DNA: TGTGCCAGCAGGTTATTGGCGGGCTATGGCTACACCTATTTT. Protein: CASRLLAGYGYTYF. Using reference TRBV9 and TRBJ2-3 for the parts outside the CDR3, the full variable domain is DSGVTQTPKHLITATGQRVTLRCSPRSGDLSVYWYQQSLDQGLQFLIQYYNGEERAKGNILERFSAQQFPDLHSELNLSSLELGDSALYFCASRLLAGYGYTYFGPGTRLTVL.

This chain connects TRBV6-5 to TRBJ1-5; no firm D call. The germline CDR1 and CDR2 sequences are MNHEY and SVGAGI. The CDR3 runs to 15 residues. The V gene lost 0 bases and the J gene lost 0 bases, with 6 bases spanning the gap. CDR3: CASSYSVYSNQPQHF. The CDR3 region has the DNA TGTGCCAGCAGTTACTCGGTGTATAGCAATCAGCCCCAGCATTTT.

A remark on this clonotype: Its ends do not fully match the called genes, so a read error is possible. The chain joins TRBV20-1 to TRBJ1-2; D is undetermined. Germline assignment: CDR1 DFQATT and CDR2 SNEGSKA (reference sequence). CDR3 length equals 16 residues. For the CDR3, the DNA is TGCAGTGATAGATCAGGCTCTTTGCTGCGTAACTATGGCTACACCTTC. Translation: CSDRSGSLLRNYGYTF.

In regard to this clonotype: The missing conserved phenylalanine or tryptophan at the end of this CDR3 makes a read error likely. The limits of the CDR3 on the DNA are not certain, so only TCRdb's listed CDR3 is given. This rearrangement joins TRBV7-3 to TRBJ2-3. The CDR3 sequence runs 12 residues, both termini included. From germline, CDR1 is SGHTA and CDR2 FQGTGA. The CDR3 sequence is CASSLASDPHSH.

About this clonotype itself: The CDR3 carries no conserved terminal phenylalanine or tryptophan, so it likely arises from a read error. It is unclear where the CDR3 begins or ends on the DNA, so no DNA is shown, and the CDR3 is as TCRdb lists it. J is TRBJ1-2 and V is TRBV7-3. The germline V gene has CDR1 SGHTA and CDR2 FQGTGA. The CDR3 length is 13 residues, termini included. CDR3 sequence reads: CASRKGPYASTDT.

Remarks on this clonotype: One end of the junction varies from germline; a read error may be responsible. The rearrangement uses TRBV7-3 and TRBJ1-1; D may be TRBD1 (5 bases). The CDR3 has 15 residues. The germline V gene encodes CDR1 SGHTA and CDR2 FQGTGA. CDR3 nucleotide sequence: TGTGCCAGCAGCTCACAGCGGACCTGGGGAGAGACAGATTACTTC. It encodes CASSSQRTWGETDYF. Together with reference TRBV7-3 and TRBJ1-1, the CDR3 gives the full variable domain: GAGVSQTPSNKVTEKGKYVELRCDPISGHTALYWYRQSLGQGPEFLIYFQGTGAADDSGLPNDRFFAVRPEGSVSTLKIQRTERGDSAVYLCASSSQRTWGETDYFGQGTRLTVV.